This note documents a single T cell receptor (beta chain) sequence. Measured with immunoSEQ multiplex PCR; TCRdb has only the in-frame clones, and not every one. The data contain over 100,000 clones, around nine tenths of them seen just once; the ten biggest clones take up 1.9%. This sample stems from a study of blood T cell repertoires in COVID-19. Trimming stripped 5 bases from V and 1 base from J, with 20 bases between. The CDR3 has 17 residues. Germline CDR1 and CDR2: SGHTA and FQGNSA. The chain combines TRBV7-2 with TRBJ1-2, with D perhaps TRBD1 (5 bases). The clonotype originates from a woman in her forties or fifties with COVID-19, enrolled during active disease. Material for sequencing was peripheral blood. CDR3 loop: CASSPQLNRLGNYGYTF. In DNA, the CDR3 is TGTGCCAGCAGCCCCCAACTGAACAGGCTCGGTAACTATGGCTACACCTTC. Together with reference TRBV7-2 and TRBJ1-2, the CDR3 gives the full variable domain: GAGVSQSPSNKVTEKGKDVELRCDPISGHTALYWYRQSLGQGLEFLIYFQGNSAPDKSGLPSDRFSAERTGGSVSTLTIQRTQQEDSAVYLCASSPQLNRLGNYGYTFGSGTRLTVV.